These 9 T cell receptor beta chains were all obtained from the same sample, sequenced in a study of blood T cell repertoires in COVID-19. The table came from immunoSEQ multiplex PCR; TCRdb's copy has only in-frame clones and leaves some out. The sample shows about 490,000 clones, roughly 88% of them seen only once. Sequencing was done on a sample of peripheral blood. The receptors were sampled from a human donor in a cohort sampled during active COVID-19.

The rearrangement joins TRBV30 to TRBJ1-6, with a possible D match to TRBD1 (5 bases). Germline CDR1 GTSNPN, CDR2 SVGIG (reference sequence). V dropped 4 bases and J dropped 7 bases, with 17 bases sitting between them. The CDR3 sequence is 15 residues long. CDR3 coding DNA: TGTGCCTGGAAAGCGGGACCTAGAGAGAATTCACCCCTCCACTTT. Translated: CAWKAGPRENSPLHF.

The J gene is TRBJ2-2, the V gene TRBV28; TRBD2 matches at 12 bases. The CDR3 is made up of 15 amino acids. Germline V gene sequence: CDR1 MDHEN, CDR2 SYDVKM. V was pared by 2 bases and J by 5 bases, with 0 bases of the junction left unmatched. This CDR3 is CASSLTSGRTGELFF. The CDR3 bases are TGTGCCAGCAGTTTAACTAGCGGGAGGACCGGGGAGCTGTTTTTT.

The chain joins TRBV30 to TRBJ2-7, with 11 bases matching TRBD2. Germline assignment: CDR1 GTSNPN and CDR2 SVGIG (reference sequence). With V trimmed by 0 bases and J by 6 bases, 4 bases remained unmatched. The CDR3 loop spans 14 amino acids. The CDR3 DNA is TGTGCCTGGAGTGTACAACTAGCGGGAGCCGAGCAGTACTTC. Translated, it gives CAWSVQLAGAEQYF.

The chain recombines TRBV11-3 with TRBJ2-1; 13 nucleotides agree with TRBD2. Germline values: CDR1 SGHNT, CDR2 YENEEA. The CDR3 totals 20 residues. Trimming removed 0 bases from V and 0 bases from J; junction bases left unmatched: 8. CDR3 in DNA: TGTGCCAGCAGCTTAGAACAGGGGACTAGCGGGGAGAGCTCCTACAATGAGCAGTTCTTC. Translating it yields CASSLEQGTSGESSYNEQFF.

The rearrangement joins TRBV9 to TRBJ2-1; 16 bases are shared with TRBD2. V trimming: 4 bases; J trimming: 10 bases; junction bases outside the gene matches: 8. Per the germline V gene, CDR1 is SGDLS and CDR2 is YYNGEE. There are 16 residues in the CDR3. The CDR3 here is CASSPMGTSGRGEQFF. The CDR3 nucleotides read TGTGCCAGCAGCCCGATGGGGACTAGCGGGAGGGGGGAGCAGTTCTTC.

This sequence joins TRBV28 and TRBJ2-7; TRBD1 matches 9 bases. J gave up 4 bases and V 6 bases, and 4 bases lay outside the gene matches. CDR3 length equals 13 residues. Germline values: CDR1 MDHEN, CDR2 SYDVKM. The CDR3 region is CASSPDRGYEQYF. DNA of the CDR3: TGTGCCAGCAGCCCGGACAGGGGTTACGAGCAGTACTTC.

The gene calls are TRBV18 and TRBJ1-5; the D gene is possibly TRBD1 (6 bases). The CDR3 has 14 amino acids. The germline CDR1 and CDR2 sequences are KGHSH and LQKENI. Trimming cost V 6 bases and J 3 bases, with 12 bases left between them. The CDR3 sequence: CASSPDSINQPQHF. CDR3 coding DNA: TGTGCCAGCTCTCCGGACAGTATCAATCAGCCCCAGCATTTT. Combining the CDR3 with reference TRBV18 and TRBJ1-5 gives the whole variable domain NAGVMQNPRHLVRRRGQEARLRCSPMKGHSHVYWYRQLPEEGLKFMVYLQKENIIDESGMPKERFSAEFPKEGPSILRIQQVVRGDSAAYFCASSPDSINQPQHFGDGTRLSIL.

Here the CDR3 reads CASSEWGGGGPSNEQFF. CDR3 nucleotides: TGTGCCAGCAGTGAATGGGGAGGGGGAGGGCCAAGTAATGAGCAGTTCTTC. The chain employs TRBV25-1 and TRBJ2-1, with D perhaps matching TRBD2 (7 bases). Per the germline V gene, CDR1 is MGHDK and CDR2 is SYGVNS. The CDR3 is 17 amino acids. V gave up 1 base and J gave up 7 bases, with 20 bases separating them.

This chain joins TRBV18 and TRBJ1-6; 7 bases are a match to TRBD1. This CDR3 is built from 18 residues. Unmatched junction bases numbered 8, after V lost 3 bases and J lost 0 bases. CDR1 is KGHSH, CDR2 LQKENI, per germline. In DNA form, the CDR3 reads TGTGCCAGCTCACCCCTAGGGACAGCGAGCTCCTATAATTCACCCCTCCACTTT. Translated, it gives CASSPLGTASSYNSPLHF.